This entry is about one T cell receptor (beta chain). What it binds is not known. Germline values: CDR1 MNHNY, CDR2 SVGAGI (reference sequence). The CDR3 sequence is 12 residues long. Trimming cost V 4 bases and J 0 bases, with 0 bases left between them. This sample is drawn from a study of T cell responses to AZD1222 COVID-19 vaccine. Whole-study findings and limits: Reports indicate that nearly half of spike-specific TCRs are directed at unmutated variant regions.

The method was immunoSEQ multiplex PCR; TCRdb's version includes in-frame clones alone and lacks a portion of them. The sample contains 150,000 to 200,000 clones, around 94% of which appear only once. This sequence was found in an adult in good health. The input for sequencing was peripheral blood, taken on day 0 of AZD1222 vaccination. V gene TRBV6-6 combines with J gene TRBJ1-4; D is unclear. CDR3: CASSSTNEKLFF. In nucleotides, the CDR3 is TGTGCCAGCAGTTCAACTAATGAAAAACTGTTTTTT.